Below are 25 T cell receptor beta chains sequenced from a single sample in a study of graft-versus-host responses after intestinal transplantation. Data came from immunoSEQ multiplex PCR; TCRdb stores just in-frame clones and leaves some out. The table records more than 12,000 clones, roughly 35% of them present only once. The plating included about 200,000 irradiated, violet-dye-labeled stimulator cells together with about 200,000 CFSE-labeled responder cells. Sequences were derived from alloreactive CD8+ T cells from a mixed lymphocyte reaction culture, sampled before intestinal transplant. The subset denotes: CFSE-low proliferating T cells sorted from approximately 6-day pre-transplant mixed lymphocyte reaction (GvH or HvG direction). The receptors originated from a human patient who received an intestinal transplant.

This clone has more than one count but fewer than ten. V and J are TRBV30 and TRBJ1-6, with D maybe TRBD1 (6 bases). The CDR3 length is 16 residues. The V and J ends lost 1 base and 8 bases respectively, with 18 bases between them. The germline gives CDR1 GTSNPN, CDR2 SVGIG (reference sequence). CDR3 DNA: TGTGCCTGGAGTGAACCGGCGGGGGCTGGTTATTCACCCCTCCACTTT. It is translated as CAWSEPAGAGYSPLHF.

In this sample, this clone is medium-sized. The rearrangement uses TRBV27 and TRBJ1-1, with unresolved D. Germline assignment: CDR1 MNHEY and CDR2 SMNVEV (reference sequence). The CDR3 contains 10 residues. Trimming removed 8 bases from V and 7 bases from J, with 8 bases in between. CDR3 region: CASGDIEAFF. The CDR3 nucleotides are TGTGCCAGCGGTGACATTGAAGCTTTCTTT.

This clone has a handful of counts. The V and J genes are TRBV11-2 and TRBJ2-7; 10 nucleotides agree with TRBD2. CDR3 length: 15 residues. Per germline, CDR1 SGHAT and CDR2 FQNNGV. J was trimmed by 4 bases and V by 1 base; bases with no gene match: 4. The CDR3, as DNA: TGTGCCAGCAGCTTAGGTCCAGCGGGGGGGTACGAGCAGTACTTC. Its protein is CASSLGPAGGYEQYF. Full variable domain (remainder filled in from reference TRBV11-2 and TRBJ2-7): EAGVAQSPRYKIIEKRQSVAFWCNPISGHATLYWYQQILGQGPKLLIQFQNNGVVDDSQLPKDRFSAERLKGVDSTLKIQPAKLEDSAVYLCASSLGPAGGYEQYFGPGTRLTVT.

The chain is built from TRBV21-1 and TRBJ2-7; the table's D call TRBD1 went unverified against the DNA. TRBV21-1 is a pseudogene. The CDR3 runs 14 residues. Written as DNA, the CDR3 is TGTGCCAGCAGCAATGGACAGTTATCCTACGAGCAGTACTTC. Encoded protein: CASSNGQLSYEQYF.

Judged by abundance, this clone is medium-sized. The chain recombines TRBV29-1 with TRBJ2-7; 9 nucleotides match TRBD1. CDR1 and CDR2 (germline): SQVTM, ANQGSEA. This CDR3 is 14 amino acids long. The V segment lost 6 bases and the J segment 3 bases; nucleotides outside the gene matches: 9. The CDR3: CSVLGGTGIYEQYF. CDR3 nucleotide sequence: TGCAGCGTCCTTGGAGGGACAGGGATCTACGAGCAGTACTTC.

This chain connects TRBV19 to TRBJ2-7; TRBD1 is a possible D gene (6 bases). Trimming stripped 3 bases from V and 2 bases from J, with 20 bases between. The germline gives CDR1 LNHDA, CDR2 SQIVND (reference sequence). The length of the CDR3 is 17 residues. CDR3 DNA sequence: TGTGCCAGTAGTATGCTTTTCGGGGAAGGACAGACCTACGAGCAGTACTTC. Its protein is CASSMLFGEGQTYEQYF.

In its sample, this clone was seen a few times. V gene TRBV27 combines with J gene TRBJ2-7; no firm D call. V lost 3 bases to trimming and J lost 0 bases, with 6 bases between them. The CDR3 length is 13 residues. Germline values: CDR1 MNHEY, CDR2 SMNVEV (reference sequence). The CDR3 DNA sequence: TGTGCCAGCAGTTTGGCAGACTCCTACGAGCAGTACTTC. This codes for CASSLADSYEQYF.

This clone was picked up a small number of times. The rearrangement links TRBV4-3 to TRBJ1-1; tentatively, D is TRBD1 (5 bases). With 0 bases removed from V and 3 bases from J, the gap between germline ends came to 11 bases. This CDR3 has 15 residues. Germline lookup yields CDR1 LGHNA and CDR2 YSLEER. The CDR3 nucleotides read TGCGCCAGCAGCCAAGATCTAGGGGACTACACTGAAGCTTTCTTT. Amino acids: CASSQDLGDYTEAFF.

J is TRBJ2-7 and V is TRBV10-2; D gene unclear. In germline, CDR1 is WSHSY, CDR2 SAAADI. The CDR3 length is 12 residues. The V end was cut by 6 bases, the J end by 0 bases, with 6 bases between. For the CDR3, the DNA is TGCGCCAGCAGCTTTAGCTCCTACGAGCAGTACTTC. It is translated as CASSFSSYEQYF.

This clone was detected only once. V is TRBV4-3 and J is TRBJ2-7, with 7 bases matching TRBD2. Trimming took 0 bases from V and 3 from J; bases not matched to a gene: 5. The CDR3 runs to 15 residues. Germline values: CDR1 LGHNA, CDR2 YSLEER. The CDR3 is CASSQDAGVGYEQYF. The CDR3 DNA reads as TGCGCCAGCAGCCAAGATGCGGGGGTGGGCTACGAGCAGTACTTC.

The chain employs TRBV19 and TRBJ1-1; the match to TRBD1 covers 10 bases. The CDR3 has 13 residues. Germline V lookup: CDR1 LNHDA, CDR2 SQIVND (reference sequence). V dropped 6 bases and J dropped 4; count of bases not matched to a gene: 2. The CDR3 protein is CASSWTGGTEAFF. CDR3 sequence (DNA): TGTGCCAGTAGCTGGACAGGGGGCACTGAAGCTTTCTTT.

The chain joins TRBV19 to TRBJ1-1; D unresolved. This CDR3 is 13 amino acids long. Germline CDR1 reads LNHDA; CDR2 reads SQIVND (reference sequence). V was cut by 5 bases and J by 6 bases, with 13 bases left in between. The CDR3 DNA is TGTGCCAGTAGTCCCTGGGAGTTCGCTGAAGCTTTCTTT. It encodes CASSPWEFAEAFF.

This clone was found a few times. This chain links TRBV27 with TRBJ1-1; a possible D gene is TRBD1 (5 bases). Germline CDR1 reads MNHEY; CDR2 reads SMNVEV (reference sequence). The CDR3 runs 14 residues. Trimming pared 3 bases from V and 6 bases from J, leaving 14 bases between. The CDR3 protein is CASSFSAGHPEAFF. The CDR3 DNA reads as TGTGCCAGCAGTTTTAGTGCAGGACATCCTGAAGCTTTCTTT.

The chain is built from TRBV30 and TRBJ2-7, with D possibly TRBD1 on 5 matching bases. Trimming shortened V by 1 base and J by 3 bases, and 7 bases separated the two germline ends. This CDR3 contains 12 residues. Germline V gene lookup returns CDR1 GTSNPN and CDR2 SVGIG (reference sequence). The CDR3 coding sequence is TGTGCCTGGAGTGATACAGGCTACGAGCAGTACTTC. Its protein product is CAWSDTGYEQYF.

The V and J genes are TRBV19 and TRBJ1-2; D might be TRBD1 (6 bases). The V gene's germline CDR1 is LNHDA and CDR2 SQIVND (reference sequence). The CDR3 spans 16 residues. Between the trimmed V and J ends, which lost 5 bases and 3 bases, there was a span of 19 bases. In nucleotides, the CDR3 is TGTGCCAGTAGTCCACCTTGGGGGCTCTCCTACTATGGCTACACCTTC. It yields the protein CASSPPWGLSYYGYTF.

This clone was counted between two and nine times. V is TRBV15 and J is TRBJ1-5, with D maybe TRBD1 (5 bases). Between the trimmed V and J ends, which lost 0 bases and 4 bases, there was a span of 13 bases. This CDR3 has 16 residues. The V gene's germline CDR1 is LNHNV and CDR2 YYDKDF (reference sequence). Here the CDR3 reads CATSRDFGAGNQPQHF. DNA for the CDR3: TGTGCCACCAGCAGAGATTTCGGAGCAGGGAATCAGCCCCAGCATTTT.

This clone was counted between two and nine times. The chain joins TRBV9 to TRBJ2-7, with 7 bases aligning to TRBD1. CDR1 is SGDLS and CDR2 is YYNGEE in the germline V gene. This CDR3 has 14 residues. J was trimmed by 4 bases and V by 3 bases; bases with no gene match: 7. The CDR3 protein is CASSAGTDIYEQYF. CDR3 sequence (DNA): TGTGCCAGCAGCGCCGGGACAGACATATACGAGCAGTACTTC.

The rearrangement links TRBV30 to TRBJ1-1, with TRBD1 as a possible D gene (6 bases). Germline V gene data show CDR1 as GTSNPN and CDR2 as SVGIG (reference sequence). CDR3 length: 13 residues. Trimming shortened V by 0 bases and J by 2 bases, and 7 bases separated the two germline ends. In DNA, the CDR3 is TGTGCCTGGAGTGTACAGGGAAACACTGAAGCTTTCTTT. It encodes CAWSVQGNTEAFF.

This chain links TRBV2 with TRBJ2-7, with 9 bases fitting TRBD2. V shed 1 base, J shed 1 base, and the junction held 2 bases outside the gene matches. Germline V gives CDR1 SNHLY, CDR2 FYNNEI. The CDR3 contains 15 residues. For the CDR3, the DNA is TGTGCCAGCAGTGAAGGACTAGCGGATTCCTACGAGCAGTACTTC. It codes for CASSEGLADSYEQYF.

This chain connects TRBV11-2 to TRBJ2-4; 7 bases fit TRBD1. This CDR3 comprises 14 residues. Per germline, CDR1 SGHAT and CDR2 FQNNGV. Trimming took 5 bases from V and 5 from J; bases not matched to a gene: 6. The CDR3 nucleotides read TGTGCCAGCAGCACACGGGACAGAGAAAACATTCAGTACTTC. It is translated as CASSTRDRENIQYF.

This clone has a handful of counts. The chain recombines TRBV7-9 with TRBJ2-7; no clear D gene. V lost 8 bases to trimming and J lost 0 bases, with 5 bases between them. Germline V lookup: CDR1 SEHNR, CDR2 FQNEAQ (reference sequence). This CDR3 has 11 residues. The CDR3 DNA follows: TGTGCCAGCGGAGACTCCTACGAGCAGTACTTC. This encodes CASGDSYEQYF.

This chain links TRBV4-3 with TRBJ2-7; 9 bases match TRBD1. Germline V gene sequence: CDR1 LGHNA, CDR2 YSLEER. The CDR3 has 14 amino acids. Germline trimming cut 4 bases from V and 3 bases from J; bases unmatched to any gene: 4. The CDR3 DNA follows: TGCGCCAGCAGCCTTGGGACAGGGTTCTACGAGCAGTACTTC. This encodes CASSLGTGFYEQYF.

This clone has a handful of counts. The rearrangement uses TRBV11-2 and TRBJ2-3; D not certain. Germline values: CDR1 SGHAT, CDR2 FQNNGV. This CDR3 is 16 amino acids long. V was clipped by 4 bases and J by 5 bases, with 19 bases between them. CDR3 sequence (DNA): TGTGCCAGCAGCTCCTACCAAGGAGAGCGAGGAGATACGCAGTATTTT. Translation: CASSSYQGERGDTQYF.

This chain uses TRBV19 with TRBJ1-2; TRBD1 agrees at 8 bases. The ends lost 5 bases at V and 4 bases at J; junction bases unmatched: 3. CDR1 is LNHDA, CDR2 SQIVND, per germline (reference sequence). This CDR3 has 13 amino acids. CDR3 region: CASSAGGGYGYTF. The CDR3 DNA sequence: TGTGCCAGTAGTGCAGGGGGCGGCTATGGCTACACCTTC.

There are a few counts of this clone. The V gene is TRBV5-6, the J gene TRBJ2-7, with D uncertain. The germline gives CDR1 SGHDT, CDR2 YYEEEE. The CDR3 is made up of 14 amino acids. Trimming pared 0 bases from V and 3 bases from J, leaving 10 bases between. The chain's CDR3 is CASSLGLGLYEQYF. The CDR3 DNA sequence: TGTGCCAGCAGCTTGGGTCTAGGTCTCTACGAGCAGTACTTC.